One sample yielded the 5 T cell receptor beta chains listed below, sequenced in a study of regulatory T cells in long-lasting Graves disease. Sample time point: persistent/refractory GD, antithyroid drugs over 5 years with positive TRAb. Making the TCR library involved RNA that had been extracted from PBMCs. Both iRepertoire HTBI primers and Arm-PCR of CDR3 regions were used to build the TCR beta libraries. TCRdb recomputed calls from the multiplex PCR reads with MiXCR, one row per CDR3 protein. Of some 450,000 distinct CDR3 sequences in the sample, about a quarter were seen once. Sequenced material: peripheral blood mononuclear cells (PBMCs), taken when the disease was refractory, from a patient treated with antithyroid drugs. These receptors originate from a female donor with Graves disease.

The V gene is TRBV6-2 or TRBV6-3, the J gene TRBJ1-2; D remains unclear. The CDR3 is 14 residues long. Trimming stripped 0 bases from V and 3 bases from J, with 8 bases between. Germline values: CDR1 MNHEY, CDR2 SVGEGT. CDR3: CASSYSDIYYGYTF. The CDR3 DNA is TGTGCCAGCAGTTACTCTGACATCTACTATGGCTACACCTTC.

Here the CDR3 reads CASSGGGGGYTF. In nucleotides, the CDR3 is TGTGCCAGCTCCGGAGGGGGCGGTGGGTACACCTTC. The rearrangement uses TRBV7-9 and TRBJ1-2, with 7 bases identical to TRBD1. After removal of 8 bases from V and 11 bases from J, the junction contained 11 bases not matched to a gene. Per germline, CDR1 SEHNR and CDR2 FQNEAQ (reference sequence). The CDR3 spans 12 residues.

The table lists this clonotype with many counts. The V and J genes are TRBV28 and TRBJ2-5; 8 positions agree with TRBD2. Germline trimming cut 6 bases from V and 0 bases from J; bases unmatched to any gene: 12. The germline V gene encodes CDR1 MDHEN and CDR2 SYDVKM. CDR3 size: 17 residues. For the CDR3, the DNA is TGTGCCAGCAGCCTAGGGGGTATAGCGGGGCACCAAGAGACCCAGTACTTC. Its protein product is CASSLGGIAGHQETQYF.

Only a few counts were recorded for this clonotype. V and J are TRBV4-1 and TRBJ2-1; D not certain. Germline loops: CDR1 MGHRA, CDR2 YSYEKL. The CDR3 covers 14 residues. Deletions cut 1 base from V and 7 bases from J, with 11 bases between. The CDR3 DNA follows: TGCGCCAGCAGCCAAGCGAGCGACGCAAATGAGCAGTTCTTC. Amino acid sequence: CASSQASDANEQFF.

This clonotype was picked up a small number of times. The J gene is TRBJ1-2, the V gene TRBV6-5, with TRBD1 as a possible D gene (5 bases). Looked up from germline, CDR1 is MNHEY and CDR2 is SVGAGI. V lost 0 bases, J lost 6 bases, and 11 bases lay in between. This CDR3 is 14 amino acids long. CDR3 sequence (DNA): TGTGCCAGCAGTTACTCGACAGCGGGGAATGGCTACACCTTC. Translation: CASSYSTAGNGYTF.